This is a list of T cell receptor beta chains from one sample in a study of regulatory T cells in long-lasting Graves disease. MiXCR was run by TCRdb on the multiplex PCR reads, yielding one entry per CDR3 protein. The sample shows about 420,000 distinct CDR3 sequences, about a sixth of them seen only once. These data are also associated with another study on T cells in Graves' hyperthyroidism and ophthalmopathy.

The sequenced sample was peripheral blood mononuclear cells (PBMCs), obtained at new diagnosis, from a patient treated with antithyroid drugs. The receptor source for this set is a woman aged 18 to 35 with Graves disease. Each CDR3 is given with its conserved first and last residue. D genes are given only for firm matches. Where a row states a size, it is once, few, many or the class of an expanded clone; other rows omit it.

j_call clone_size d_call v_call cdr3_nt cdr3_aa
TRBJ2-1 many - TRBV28 TGTGCCAGCAGTTTATTGGGCTACAATGAGCAGTTCTTC CASSLLGYNEQFF
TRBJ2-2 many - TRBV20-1 TGCAGTGCTAGTTCTTGGCAGAACACCGGGGAGCTGTTTTTT CSASSWQNTGELFF
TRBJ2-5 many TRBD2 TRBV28 TGTGCCAGCAGTTCAGGCGGACTAGCGGGGTCGCGGGAGACCCAGTACTTC CASSSGGLAGSRETQYF
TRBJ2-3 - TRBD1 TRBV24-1 TGTGCCACCAGTGATTTAACGGACAGGAGAAATCCAGATACGCAGTATTTT CATSDLTDRRNPDTQYF
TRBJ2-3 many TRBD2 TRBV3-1 TGTGCCAGCAGCCCCGGACTAGCAAGTTTGGGTACGCAGTATTTT CASSPGLASLGTQYF
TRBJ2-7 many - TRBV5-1 TGCGCCAGCAGCTTCCCCTCAGGGATTGGTGACGAGCAGTACTTC CASSFPSGIGDEQYF
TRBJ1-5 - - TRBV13 TGTGCCAGATGGTATAGCAATCAGCCCCAGCATTTT CARWYSNQPQHF
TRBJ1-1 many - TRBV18 TGTGCCAGCTCCCAGAATGTTGGGAGTGAAGCTTTCTTT CASSQNVGSEAFF
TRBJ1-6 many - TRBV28 TGTGCCAGCAGTCCTCAGGGACTGTTGAATTCACCCCTCCACTTT CASSPQGLLNSPLHF
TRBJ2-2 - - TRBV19 TGTGCCAGTAGTATATGGCGGGTTAAGAACGCCGGGGAGCTGTTTTTT CASSIWRVKNAGELFF
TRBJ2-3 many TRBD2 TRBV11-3 TGTGCCAGCAGCTTAGAAGGGACTATAACAGATACGCAGTATTTT CASSLEGTITDTQYF
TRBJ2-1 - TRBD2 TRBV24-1 TGTGCCACCAGTGATACCGGGACTAGCGGAGTTTGGGATGAGCAGTTCTTC CATSDTGTSGVWDEQFF
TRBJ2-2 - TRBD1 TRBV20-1 TGCAGTGCTAGAGTGGGACAGGGGGTATCCGGGGAGCTGTTTTTT CSARVGQGVSGELFF
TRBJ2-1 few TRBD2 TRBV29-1 TGCAGCTCTCTGCTCGGGGGGGCTATTGGTGAGCAGTTCTTC CSSLLGGAIGEQFF
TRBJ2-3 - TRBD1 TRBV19 TGTGCCAGTAGCGAATTCAGGGGGCTGACAGATACGCAGTATTTT CASSEFRGLTDTQYF
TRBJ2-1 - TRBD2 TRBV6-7 TGTGCCAGCGGGACTAGCGGGATCATCTCCTACAATGAGCAGTTCTTC CASGTSGIISYNEQFF
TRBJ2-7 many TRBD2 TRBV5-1 TGCGCCAGCAGCTTGGCACTAGCGGGAGAGGGGTACGAGCAGTACTTC CASSLALAGEGYEQYF
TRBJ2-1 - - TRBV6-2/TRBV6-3 TGTGCCAGCAGAGGTCCTCGACCCTCGCGGCAGTTCTTC CASRGPRPSRQFF
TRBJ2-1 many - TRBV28 TGTGCCAGCAGGTCCACGCACGTGGATTCATACAATGAGCAGTTCTTC CASRSTHVDSYNEQFF
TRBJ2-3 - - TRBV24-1 TGTGCCACCAGTGATTCGAGGACTAGCACAGATACGCAGTATTTT CATSDSRTSTDTQYF
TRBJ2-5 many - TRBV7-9 TGTGCCAGCAGCTTATATGGCCAGGGCAGAGAGACCCAGTACTTC CASSLYGQGRETQYF
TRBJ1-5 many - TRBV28 TGTGCCAGCAGTTTTAGCAATCAGCCCCAGCATTTT CASSFSNQPQHF
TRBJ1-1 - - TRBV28 TGTGCCAGCAGTTTATTTGGGGGGCCCAGCACTGAAGCTTTCTTT CASSLFGGPSTEAFF
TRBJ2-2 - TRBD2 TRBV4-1 TGCGCCAGCAGCCAAGGGAGACTAGCGGGTAGACTCACCGGGGAGCTGTTTTTT CASSQGRLAGRLTGELFF
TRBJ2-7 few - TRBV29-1 TGCAGCGTTGGGAGGGGCCGGGGCAGTTTTCCCTACGAGCAGTACTTC CSVGRGRGSFPYEQYF
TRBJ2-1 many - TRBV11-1 TGTGCCAGCAGCTTATTTGGGCCTTACAATGAGCAGTTCTTC CASSLFGPYNEQFF
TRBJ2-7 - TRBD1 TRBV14 TGTGCCAGCAGCCAAGTGCAGGGGGCTCGAGAGCAGTACTTC CASSQVQGAREQYF
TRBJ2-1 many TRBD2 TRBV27 TGTGCCAGCAGTCCGCGGGTAGCGGGAGAAAATGAGCAGTTCTTC CASSPRVAGENEQFF
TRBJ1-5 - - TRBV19 TGTGCCAGTAGGGGGCGAAGCAATCAGCCCCAGCATTTT CASRGRSNQPQHF
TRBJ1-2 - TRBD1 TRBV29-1 TGCAGCGTTGCTGACAGGGTTGACTATGGCTACACCTTC CSVADRVDYGYTF
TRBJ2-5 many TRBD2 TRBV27 TGTGCCAGCAGTTTAGGGGGGAGGGCCATTGAGACCCAGTACTTC CASSLGGRAIETQYF
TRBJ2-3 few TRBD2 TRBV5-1 TGCGCCAGCAGCTTGGATCGTCCTAGCGGACGAACAGATACGCAGTATTTT CASSLDRPSGRTDTQYF
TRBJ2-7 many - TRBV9 TGTGCCAGCAGCGTAGCAGCAGGGATTACCTACGAGCAGTACTTC CASSVAAGITYEQYF
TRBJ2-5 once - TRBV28 TGTGCCAGCAGTCTTACTGGCCGGCGGGGTGTAACCCAAGAGACCCAGTACTTC CASSLTGRRGVTQETQYF
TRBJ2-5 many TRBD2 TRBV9 TGTGCCAGCAGCGTATCCTCGGGACTAGTGGACCCTGAGACCCAGTACTTC CASSVSSGLVDPETQYF
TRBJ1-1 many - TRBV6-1 TGTGCCAGCAAGTCCTCCCGGGGGACTGAAGCTTTCTTT CASKSSRGTEAFF
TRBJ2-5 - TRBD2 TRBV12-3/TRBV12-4 TGTGCCAGCATCCCAAATTCTAGCGGGAGGGTCCAAGAGACCCAGTACTTC CASIPNSSGRVQETQYF
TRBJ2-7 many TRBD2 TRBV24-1 TGTGCCACCAGTGATTCAATCATACCGAGCGGGAGGGGTTACGAGCAGTACTTC CATSDSIIPSGRGYEQYF
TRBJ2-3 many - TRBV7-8 TGTGCCAGCAGCTTAGTGGTGTTCACAGATACGCAGTATTTT CASSLVVFTDTQYF
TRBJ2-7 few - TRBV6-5 TGTGCCAGCAGTTACTGGAAGGCCAGGGGTATTTACGAGCAGTACTTC CASSYWKARGIYEQYF
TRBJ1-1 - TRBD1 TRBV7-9 TGTGCCAGCAGCTTAGATGGGGCAGGGGGCAGGGCTGAAGCTTTCTTT CASSLDGAGGRAEAFF
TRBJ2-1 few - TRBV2 TGTGCCAGCAATCGAGGCTACAATGAGCAGTTCTTC CASNRGYNEQFF
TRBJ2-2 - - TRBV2 TGTGCCAGCAGTGAAAGCCACACCGGGGAGCTGTTTTTT CASSESHTGELFF
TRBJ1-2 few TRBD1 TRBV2 TGTGCCAGCACCGAGAGGGAGACAGGGGGCGCCGAAGGCTACACCTTC CASTERETGGAEGYTF
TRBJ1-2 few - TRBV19 TGTGCCAGTACCCTACATCAGGACCATGGCTACACCTTC CASTLHQDHGYTF
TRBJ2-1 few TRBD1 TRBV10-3 TGTGCCATCGGGACAGGGGCTAACAATGAGCAGTTCTTC CAIGTGANNEQFF
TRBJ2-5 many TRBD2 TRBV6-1 TGTGCCAGCAGTCACGGACTAGAAGCGAAGACCCAGTACTTC CASSHGLEAKTQYF
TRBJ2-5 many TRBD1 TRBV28 TGTGCCAGCAGCCCCCCGGGACAGGGGAGGAGGGAGACCCAGTACTTC CASSPPGQGRRETQYF
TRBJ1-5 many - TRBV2 TGTGCCAGCAGTCCCCTGGCAGGGTTTAATCAGCCCCAGCATTTT CASSPLAGFNQPQHF
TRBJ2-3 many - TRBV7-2 TGTGCCAGCAGCTTATTTTTCGGCGGGCCTATGCCAGATACGCAGTATTTT CASSLFFGGPMPDTQYF
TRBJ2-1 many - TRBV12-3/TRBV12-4 TGTGCCAGCAGTTTAAGGGGGACCGCCAATGAGCAGTTCTTC CASSLRGTANEQFF
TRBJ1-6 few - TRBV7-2 TGTGCCAGCAGCTTAGAGATGGGGATGAGGAATTCACCCCTCCACTTT CASSLEMGMRNSPLHF